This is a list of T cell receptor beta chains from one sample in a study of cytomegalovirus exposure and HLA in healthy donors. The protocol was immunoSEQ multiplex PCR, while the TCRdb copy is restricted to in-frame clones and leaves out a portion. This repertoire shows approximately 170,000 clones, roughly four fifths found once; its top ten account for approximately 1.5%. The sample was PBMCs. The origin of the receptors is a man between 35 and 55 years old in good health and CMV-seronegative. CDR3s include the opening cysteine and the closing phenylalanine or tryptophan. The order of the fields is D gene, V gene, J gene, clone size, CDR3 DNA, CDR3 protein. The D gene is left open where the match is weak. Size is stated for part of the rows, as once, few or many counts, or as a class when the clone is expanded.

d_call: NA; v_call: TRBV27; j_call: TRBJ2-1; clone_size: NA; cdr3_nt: TGTGCCAGCAGTTTATGGTCCGCGAGCTCCTACAATGAGCAGTTCTTC; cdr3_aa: CASSLWSASSYNEQFF
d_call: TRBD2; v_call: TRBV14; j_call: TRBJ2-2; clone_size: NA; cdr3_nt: TGTGCCAGCCGCCCGGCTAGCGGGAGACAGGGAACCGGGGAGCTGTTTTTT; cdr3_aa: CASRPASGRQGTGELFF
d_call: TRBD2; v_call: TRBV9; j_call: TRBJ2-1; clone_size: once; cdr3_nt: TGTGCCAGCAGCGTAGAGCAGTTTATAGCGGGAGAGGATGAGCAGTTCTTC; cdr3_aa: CASSVEQFIAGEDEQFF
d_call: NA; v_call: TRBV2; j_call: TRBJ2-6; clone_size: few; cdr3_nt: TGTGCCAGCAGTCCCGGGATCTCTGGGGCCAACGTCCTGACTTTC; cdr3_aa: CASSPGISGANVLTF
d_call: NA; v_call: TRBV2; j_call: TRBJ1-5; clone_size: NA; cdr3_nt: TGTGCCAGCAGGCAACCAGGGGCGGGTGGCAATCAGCCCCAGCATTTT; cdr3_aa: CASRQPGAGGNQPQHF
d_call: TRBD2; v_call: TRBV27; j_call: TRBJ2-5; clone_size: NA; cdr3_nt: TGTGCCAGCAGTCCTGAGACTAGCGGGAGTGCAGAGACCCAGTACTTC; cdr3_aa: CASSPETSGSAETQYF
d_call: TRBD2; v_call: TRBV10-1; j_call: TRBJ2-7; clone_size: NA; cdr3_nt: TGCGCCAGCAGTGAGACTAGCGGGAGGACCTACGAGCAGTACTTC; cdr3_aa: CASSETSGRTYEQYF
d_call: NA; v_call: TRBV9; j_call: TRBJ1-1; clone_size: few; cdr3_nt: TGTGCCAGCAGCGCCTGGGACGGGGGGAACACTGAAGCTTTCTTT; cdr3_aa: CASSAWDGGNTEAFF
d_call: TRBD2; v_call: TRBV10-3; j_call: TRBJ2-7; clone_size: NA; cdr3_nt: TGTGCCACCTCGAGCGGGAGGGCCCGCTACGAGCAGTACTTC; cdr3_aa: CATSSGRARYEQYF
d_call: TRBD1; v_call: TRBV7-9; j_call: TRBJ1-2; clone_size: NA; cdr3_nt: TGTGCCAGCAGCCAGTCAGACAGGGACCATGGCTACACCTTC; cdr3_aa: CASSQSDRDHGYTF
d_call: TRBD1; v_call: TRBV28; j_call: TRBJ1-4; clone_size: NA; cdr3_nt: TGTGCCAGCACCGAACAGGGGATCGGGGAAAAACTGTTTTTT; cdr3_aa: CASTEQGIGEKLFF
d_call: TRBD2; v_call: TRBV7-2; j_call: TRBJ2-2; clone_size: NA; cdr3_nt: TGTGCCAGCAGCTCCGGACTAGCGGACACCGGGGAGCTGTTTTTT; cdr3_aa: CASSSGLADTGELFF
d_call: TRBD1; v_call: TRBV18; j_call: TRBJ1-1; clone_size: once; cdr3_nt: TGTGCCAGCTCACGGACAGGGGGGACGAACACTGAAGCTTTCTTT; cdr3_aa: CASSRTGGTNTEAFF
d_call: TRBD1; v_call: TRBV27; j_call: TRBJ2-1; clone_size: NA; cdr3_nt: TGTGCCAGCAGCCTCCCCGGGGATCCCGACAGGGTGGGCAATGAGCAGTTCTTC; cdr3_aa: CASSLPGDPDRVGNEQFF
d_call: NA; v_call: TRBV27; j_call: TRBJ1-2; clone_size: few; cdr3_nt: TGTGCCAGCAGTTTAACAGGCCAGGCCTATGGCTACACCTTC; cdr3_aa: CASSLTGQAYGYTF
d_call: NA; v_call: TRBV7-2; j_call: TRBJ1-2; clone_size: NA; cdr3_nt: TGTGCCAGCAGCCCCATTTCAGGGGCCCTGGCAGGGGGCTACACCTTC; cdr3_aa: CASSPISGALAGGYTF
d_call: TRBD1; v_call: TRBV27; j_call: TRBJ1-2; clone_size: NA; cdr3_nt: TGTGCCAGCAGTTGGGACAGGGGCTATGGCTACACCTTC; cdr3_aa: CASSWDRGYGYTF
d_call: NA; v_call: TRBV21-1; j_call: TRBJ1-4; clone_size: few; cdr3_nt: TGTGCCAGCAGCAAAGCGCAGGAGGGTGAAAAACTGTTTTTT; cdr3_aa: CASSKAQEGEKLFF
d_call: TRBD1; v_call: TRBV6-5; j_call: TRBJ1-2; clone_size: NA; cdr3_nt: TGTGCCACCGCTGAACAGGGGGCTTATGGCTACACCTTC; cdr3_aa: CATAEQGAYGYTF
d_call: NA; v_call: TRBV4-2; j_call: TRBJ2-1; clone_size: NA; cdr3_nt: TGTGCCAGCAGCCAAGATAGTGGTAGCCGGAATGAGCAGTTCTTC; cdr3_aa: CASSQDSGSRNEQFF
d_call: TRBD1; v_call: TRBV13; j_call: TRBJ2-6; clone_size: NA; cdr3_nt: TGTGCCAGCAGCCTGGACAGGGCTGGGGCCAACGTCCTGACTTTC; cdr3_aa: CASSLDRAGANVLTF
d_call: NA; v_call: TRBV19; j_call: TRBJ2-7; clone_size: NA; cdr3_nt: TGTGCCAGTAGTGCCGGACAGCCCTACGAGCAGTACTTC; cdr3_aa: CASSAGQPYEQYF
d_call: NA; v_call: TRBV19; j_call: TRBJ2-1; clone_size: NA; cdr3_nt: TGTGCCAGTGGTGGGGTACAGGGCAATGAGCAGTTCTTC; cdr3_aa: CASGGVQGNEQFF
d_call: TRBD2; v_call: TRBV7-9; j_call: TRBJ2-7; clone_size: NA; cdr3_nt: TGTTCCAGCAGCTTAGACGTCCACGGGACTAGCGGGAGGGCCGACGAGCAGTACTTC; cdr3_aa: CSSSLDVHGTSGRADEQYF
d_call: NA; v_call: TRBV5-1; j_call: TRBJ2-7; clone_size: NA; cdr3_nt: TGCGCCAGCAGCCCCGACTACGACTACGAGCAGTACTTC; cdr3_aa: CASSPDYDYEQYF